This T cell receptor (beta chain) was obtained from a study of CD8 T cells in ankylosing spondylitis. Whole-study findings and limits: In ankylosing spondylitis patients, matched synovial fluid reportedly showed significant enrichment of disease-linked clones. A motif of fewer than ten highly homologous TCR beta variants was seen as apparently characteristic of ankylosing spondylitis blood.

This clonotype was detected ten times or more. Its antigen is still unknown. Germline lookup yields CDR1 DFQATT and CDR2 SNEGSKA (reference sequence). CDR3 size: 14 residues. V was clipped by 2 bases and J by 4 bases, with 15 bases between them. TCRdb re-analysed the 5' RACE reads in MiXCR, keeping a single row per CDR3 protein. Counted here are more than 400,000 distinct CDR3 sequences, roughly 5.2% occurring once; the ten biggest clones make up around 3.5%. The clonotype was recovered from a male donor with ankylosing spondylitis. J is TRBJ2-7 and V is TRBV20-1; D is unclear. Input material: blood, either unsorted or a sorted T cell fraction (not recorded which). This CDR3 is CSARIARYGYEQYF. The CDR3 DNA sequence: TGCAGTGCTAGAATTGCAAGATACGGGTACGAGCAGTACTTC.